A single sample gave rise to the 18 T cell receptor beta chains below, sequenced in a study of identical twins. TCRdb called the 5' RACE reads again in MiXCR, with one record for every CDR3 protein. The sample records around 230,000 distinct CDR3 sequences, 6.5% being singletons. The same data also contributed to another study, on T cells expressing NK-cell markers.

The specimen was CD8+ T cells sorted from blood. Receptors were obtained from a woman in her late teens or twenties in good health.

This clonotype was recorded at least ten times. The rearrangement links TRBV11-2 to TRBJ2-7; D call uncertain. CDR3 size: 14 residues. Trimming removed 0 bases at V and 2 bases at J, with 8 bases between. The germline CDR1 and CDR2 sequences are SGHAT and FQNNGV. CDR3 loop: CASSLDLRTYEQYF. The CDR3 DNA reads TGTGCCAGCAGCTTAGACCTCCGAACCTACGAGCAGTACTTC.

A few counts support this clonotype. The rearrangement uses TRBV9 and TRBJ2-1; a possible D gene is TRBD2 (6 bases). This CDR3 is built from 14 residues. The V end was cut by 4 bases, the J end by 6 bases, with 14 bases between. The V gene's germline CDR1 is SGDLS and CDR2 YYNGEE. The CDR3 loop reads CASSNGGTLNEQFF. Written as DNA, the CDR3 is TGTGCCAGCAGCAACGGAGGGACTCTCAATGAGCAGTTCTTC.

This chain uses TRBV12-3 or TRBV12-4 with TRBJ2-7, with D possibly called TRBD1 or TRBD2 (5 bases each). This CDR3 spans 15 amino acids. Trimming pared 3 bases from V and 3 bases from J, leaving 15 bases between. DNA for the CDR3: TGTGCCAGCAGTTTCGGGGCTAGCAGACACTACGAGCAGTACTTC. As protein: CASSFGASRHYEQYF.

This clonotype was seen a few times. V usage is TRBV9 and J usage is TRBJ1-2; TRBD1 is a possible D gene (5 bases). Trimming removed 4 bases from V and 7 bases from J, with 17 bases in between. Germline CDR1 is SGDLS and CDR2 is YYNGEE. The CDR3 runs to 14 residues. DNA for the CDR3: TGTGCCAGCAGCTTTGCGCAGGGTAGCGCTGGCTACACCTTC. Its translation is CASSFAQGSAGYTF.

The genes are TRBV5-1 and TRBJ1-2; D perhaps matches TRBD1 (6 bases). CDR3 length: 13 residues. V lost 4 bases to trimming and J lost 5 bases, with 12 bases between them. The germline V gene has CDR1 SGHRS and CDR2 YFSETQ. The CDR3, as DNA: TGCGCCAGCAGCGTGACAGGACCATATGGCTACACCTTC. Translated: CASSVTGPYGYTF.

This clonotype was counted many times. The chain links TRBV28 to TRBJ1-5; D unresolved. V gave up 6 bases and J gave up 0 bases, with 12 bases separating them. The length of the CDR3 is 15 residues. Germline V gives CDR1 MDHEN, CDR2 SYDVKM. The CDR3 is CASSSLKYSNQPQHF. CDR3 coding DNA: TGTGCCAGCAGCTCACTAAAATATAGCAATCAGCCCCAGCATTTT.

This clonotype was detected ten times or more. This rearrangement joins TRBV9 to TRBJ2-7; tentative D call: TRBD2 (6 bases). The germline CDR1 and CDR2 sequences are SGDLS and YYNGEE. The CDR3 has 13 amino acids. V dropped 0 bases and J dropped 4 bases, with 8 bases sitting between them. The CDR3 coding sequence is TGTGCCAGCAGCGTAGGGGACTCATACGAGCAGTACTTC. Amino acid sequence: CASSVGDSYEQYF.

The sample holds a few counts of this clonotype. The rearrangement joins TRBV5-6 to TRBJ2-1, with D hard to call. The V gene's germline CDR1 is SGHDT and CDR2 YYEEEE. V lost 1 base and J 9 bases, leaving 11 bases between the germline ends. This CDR3 contains 13 residues. CDR3 loop: CASSLSAAGEQFF. CDR3 bases: TGTGCCAGCAGCTTGTCGGCTGCAGGTGAGCAGTTCTTC. Variable domain in full (rest from reference TRBV5-6 and TRBJ2-1): DAGVTQSPTHLIKTRGQQVTLRCSPKSGHDTVSWYQQALGQGPQFIFQYYEEEERQRGNFPDRFSGHQFPNYSSELNVNALLLGDSALYLCASSLSAAGEQFFGPGTRLTVL.

This clonotype came up a few times. This sequence joins TRBV2 and TRBJ2-7; no clear D. Germline lookup yields CDR1 SNHLY and CDR2 FYNNEI. The V and J ends lost 7 bases and 2 bases respectively, with 15 bases between them. The CDR3 is 14 amino acids. The CDR3 region has the DNA TGTGCCAGCACTCTTGGCGTTACCGCCTACGAGCAGTACTTC. It codes for CASTLGVTAYEQYF.

This clonotype occurred many times. This chain joins TRBV4-3 and TRBJ2-1; TRBD2 agrees at 8 bases. The germline V gene has CDR1 LGHNA and CDR2 YSLEER. CDR3 length: 16 residues. Unmatched junction bases numbered 10, after V lost 3 bases and J lost 6 bases. This chain's CDR3 is CASSQSVRLAPNEQFF. In DNA, the CDR3 is TGCGCCAGCAGCCAGAGTGTCCGACTAGCGCCCAATGAGCAGTTCTTC.

At least ten counts were recorded for this clonotype. This chain connects TRBV27 to TRBJ2-2, with 8 bases that match TRBD2. V shed 6 bases and J 4 bases; nucleotides not matched to a gene: 10. The germline V gene encodes CDR1 MNHEY and CDR2 SMNVEV (reference sequence). The CDR3 sequence is 16 residues long. The CDR3 nucleotides are TGTGCCAGCAGCCTCCGGCTTAGCGGGGTCACCGGGGAGCTGTTTTTT. Amino acid sequence: CASSLRLSGVTGELFF.

This clonotype was detected only a few times. This chain uses TRBV13 with TRBJ1-4; possibly TRBD1 for D (5 bases). The length of the CDR3 is 14 residues. Trimming cost V 5 bases and J 8 bases, with 15 bases left between them. Germline lookup yields CDR1 PRHDT and CDR2 FYEKMQ (reference sequence). CDR3 amino acids: CASSSGQDREKLFF. The CDR3 bases are TGTGCCAGCAGCAGCGGACAAGATCGCGAAAAACTGTTTTTT.

A note on this clonotype: One end of the junction does not line up with germline, which may come from a read error. The genes are TRBV20-1 and TRBJ2-1; D gene ambiguous. The CDR3 is 12 amino acids. CDR1 and CDR2 (germline): DFQATT, SNEGSKA (reference sequence). CDR3 sequence reads: CSALNEYNEEFF. CDR3 nucleotide sequence: TGCAGTGCTTTGAACGAATACAATGAGGAGTTCTTC.

V gene TRBV12-5 combines with J gene TRBJ1-2; no definite D call. Germline V gene lookup returns CDR1 LGHNT and CDR2 FRNRAP. The ends were cut back, 2 bases at V and 1 base at J, with 5 bases in the middle. The CDR3 consists of 13 residues. The CDR3 DNA reads as TGTGCTAGTGGTTTGCGGGTTAACTATGGCTACACCTTC. This gives the protein CASGLRVNYGYTF.

This clonotype showed up just a few times. The chain links TRBV15 to TRBJ2-2; 8 nucleotides match TRBD2. Germline loops: CDR1 LNHNV, CDR2 YYDKDF (reference sequence). V dropped 3 bases and J dropped 4; count of bases not matched to a gene: 13. The CDR3 has 18 amino acids. In DNA, the CDR3 is TGTGCCACCAGCAGGGACCCTTTACTAGCGGAGAGCACCGGGGAGCTGTTTTTT. This sequence encodes CATSRDPLLAESTGELFF.

This clonotype has only a few counts. The J gene is TRBJ2-3, the V gene TRBV3-1, with TRBD2 as a possible D gene (5 bases). The V gene's germline CDR1 is LGHDT and CDR2 YNNKEL (reference sequence). The CDR3 is made up of 16 amino acids. The germline V and J ends were trimmed by 0 bases and 4 bases, with 14 bases remaining between them. Here the CDR3 DNA reads TGTGCCAGCAGCCAAGATCGTAGAGGACTGGCAGATACGCAGTATTTT. It codes for CASSQDRRGLADTQYF.

This clonotype was detected ten times or more. V gene TRBV6-4 combines with J gene TRBJ2-2; D possibly corresponds to TRBD2 (5 bases). The V gene's germline CDR1 is MRHNA and CDR2 SNTAGT. The CDR3 loop spans 14 amino acids. Trimming took off 3 bases at V and 4 bases at J, with 9 bases between the two ends. The CDR3 is CASSEEGITGELFF. The CDR3, as DNA: TGTGCCAGCAGTGAAGAGGGAATCACCGGGGAGCTGTTTTTT.

Only a few counts were recorded for this clonotype. The rearrangement links TRBV14 to TRBJ2-1; the match to TRBD2 covers 10 bases. The CDR3 loop spans 17 amino acids. Germline CDR1 and CDR2: SGHDN and FVKESK. The V segment lost 0 bases and the J segment 6 bases; nucleotides outside the gene matches: 8. The CDR3 protein is CASSQDPWLAGANEQFF. As DNA, the CDR3 is TGTGCCAGCAGCCAAGATCCTTGGCTAGCGGGAGCCAATGAGCAGTTCTTC.